This T cell receptor beta chain was found in a study of T cell responses to AZD1222 COVID-19 vaccine (dated by TCRdb to the early 2020s). Regarding the study in general: A total of over 230 trial participants underwent TCR sequencing, of whom 207 received two doses of AZD1222 and about 25 received two doses of the MenACWY control vaccine. Trial participants were enrolled into age subgroups of 18-55, 56-69 and 70-plus years, which contained around 140, 26 and 57 TCR-sequenced participants, respectively.

The CDR3 regions of human TCRbeta chains were subjected to immunosequencing. Processing in the source paper ran as follows. TCRs in the repertoires were matched against a reference library of SARS-CoV-2-specific TCRs that had been generated with the MIRA antigen-specificity platform. Breadth meant the fraction of unique TCRs that were SARS-CoV-2-associated, whereas depth meant the fraction of total T cells that were SARS-CoV-2-associated. Using the MIRA data, every spike-specific TCR was mapped to the spike region that the TCR reacted to and assigned to either a CD4 or a CD8 class. Log10-transformed breadth and depth values were compared by one-way ANOVA with Sidak's multiple comparisons tests. In TCRdb, the immuneACCESS table is reduced to in-frame sequences with V and J assigned. These tables do not hold every clone; where another copy was compared, an unresolved V gene accounts for under half, and the others remain unexplained. V and J calls and clone size are given by that table; D and trimming were obtained from the DNA. This sample lists 140,000 to 150,000 clones; just under 95% were detected once. The ten largest clonotypes hold around 12% of the sample.

As for this clone: Its antigen has not been determined. The record has no base qualities; no much larger clone is one base away.

The junction shows trimming of 2 bases on V and 0 bases on J, plus 8 bases between the germline ends. CDR1 is given as ENHRY and CDR2 as SYGVKD, both from the germline V gene. From the cysteine up to the phenylalanine, the CDR3 has a length of 15 residues. Of the read, only the CDR3 DNA is kept; its 45 bases are in frame from base 1. Sample time point, as interpreted from the label and publication: sample from adult after SARS-CoV-2 infection, after symptom onset. Two convalescent COVID-19 patients, sampled after symptom onset from adults with prior SARS-CoV-2 infection, were also TCR-sequenced for comparison. The paper as a whole reports these results and caveats: After two AZD1222 doses, spike-specific TCR breadth and depth were significantly higher than at day 0 and than in MenACWY recipients. The whole spike protein was spanned by vaccine-associated CD4 TCRs, and dominant responses were seen in regions 160-218 and 743-854. No day 14 peak-response samples were available, so repertoires were characterized only after the peak T cell response. Most participants were white British and females outnumbered males, and the authors suggested that clonal diversity may have been underestimated. Nearly half of unique spike-specific TCRs reportedly recognized epitopes outside regions mutated in the B.1.351 and B.1.1.7 variants. In the small 56-69-year group, the increase in depth fell short of significance, most likely because of low power. Conclusions about previously exposed vaccinees are limited because only 5 or 6 AZD1222 recipients were SARS-CoV-2 seropositive at baseline.

This receptor was obtained from an adult who had recovered from COVID-19. Here the chain combines TRBV10-3 and TRBJ1-5, with the identity of the D gene unclear. The sample in question was peripheral blood, obtained after recovery from COVID-19. The CDR3 sequence is CAISETENSNQPQHF. The nucleotide sequence reads TGTGCCATCAGTGAGACAGAGAATAGCAATCAGCCCCAGCATTTT.